This TCR beta chain is from a study of STAT3 mutations in large granular lymphocyte leukemia. Across the study: Roughly half the longitudinally sequenced T-LGLL patients had canonical STAT3 mutations. Study-level points and caveats: Every T-cell large granular lymphocyte leukemia patient had at least one immunodominant TCR beta clonotype. Persisting codominant clonotypes may have hidden a small pathogenic clone. In several patients, dominant TCR clone burden exceeded STAT3 mutant burden, suggesting STAT3 mutation arose secondarily.

The CDR3 contains 14 residues. With 0 bases removed from V and 8 bases from J, the gap between germline ends came to 14 bases. Germline V lookup: CDR1 SGDLS, CDR2 YYNGEE. Clones were sequenced by immunoSEQ multiplex PCR, and TCRdb holds only the in-frame ones, with some missing. In the table there are about 13,000 clones, approximately 85% of which are singletons. About this clone: The antigen is not known.

V usage is TRBV9 and J usage is TRBJ1-2, with TRBD1 as a possible D gene (6 bases). The sequenced sample consisted of PBMCs. The receptor was isolated from a human donor with T large granular lymphocyte leukemia. Some clones in this sample may be carry-over from other donors' samples. CDR3 sequence reads: CASSVEWGGQGYTF. CDR3 DNA sequence: TGTGCCAGCAGCGTAGAGTGGGGGGGGCAGGGCTACACCTTC.